A selection of T cell receptor beta chains follows, all from one sample in a study of cytomegalovirus exposure and HLA in healthy donors. This table comes from immunoSEQ multiplex PCR, and its TCRdb copy is limited to in-frame clones, with some not included. This table holds some 79,000 clones, 94% found once. Sequencing input: PBMCs. These receptors all come from a young woman in good health and CMV-seropositive. The CDR3 runs from the conserved cysteine through the conserved F or W. D genes are given only for firm matches. Some rows mark clone size as missing; the rest say once, few, many or name a class of expanded clone.

15 | - | TRBJ2-7 | - | TRBV7-2 | TGTGCCAGCAGCATGCCCGGGACTCTAACCTACGAGCAGTACTTC | CASSMPGTLTYEQYF
18 | - | TRBJ1-1 | TRBD1 | TRBV10-3 | TGTGCCATCAGTGGAATACCGGGACAGCGAGACTGGAACACTGAAGCTTTCTTT | CAISGIPGQRDWNTEAFF
12 | - | TRBJ1-1 | - | TRBV19 | TGTGCCAGTAGTCAACGACAGGTTGAAGCTTTCTTT | CASSQRQVEAFF
13 | - | TRBJ2-3 | - | TRBV19 | TGTGCCAGTAGTTATACGAGGGCAGATACGCAGTATTTT | CASSYTRADTQYF
15 | once | TRBJ1-4 | - | TRBV2 | TGTGCCAGCAGTGCTGCCAGGGCTGCTAATGAAAAACTGTTTTTT | CASSAARAANEKLFF
14 | - | TRBJ1-2 | - | TRBV5-1 | TGCGCCAGCAGCTTGAGCAGGGGCGACTATGGCTACACCTTC | CASSLSRGDYGYTF
12 | - | TRBJ2-7 | TRBD1 | TRBV30 | TGTGCCTTGGACAGGGTTTCTGTCGAGCAGTACTTC | CALDRVSVEQYF
13 | - | TRBJ1-1 | TRBD1 | TRBV19 | TGTGCCAGTACAGGGGGCAGAAACACTGAAGCTTTCTTT | CASTGGRNTEAFF
10 | - | TRBJ2-1 | - | TRBV10-3 | TGTGCCATCGGGGAGGCGGAGCAGTTCTTC | CAIGEAEQFF
16 | - | TRBJ2-7 | - | TRBV7-2 | TGTGCCAGCATGATGCGGGGCTTACCAAACTCCTACGAGCAGTACTTC | CASMMRGLPNSYEQYF